A single T cell receptor (beta chain) is shown here with its context. Per the original data handling: The authors estimated nucleated cell counts from reference gene primer amplification. Here immunoSEQ multiplex PCR was the method, and the copy in TCRdb shows in-frame clones only, minus some. Clonal size and the V and J genes are those of that table, whereas D and trimming came from the DNA. The sample gives 150,000 to 200,000 clones, around 87% of which show up once; 2.5% to 3.5% is in the top ten. These data are taken from a study of blood T cell repertoires in COVID-19. Study in general: The United States, Italy and Spain were the sources of the acute and convalescent COVID-19 samples. PBMCs, B-cell-depleted T cells, or T cells were the source of the cDNA or gDNA that made up the material.

With V trimmed by 9 bases and J by 4 bases, 7 bases remained unmatched. Germline CDR1 reads SNHLY; CDR2 reads FYNNEI. This CDR3 has 13 residues. This clonotype originated in a man between 35 and 55 years old with active or convalescent COVID-19. The rearrangement uses TRBV2 and TRBJ2-7; 9 bases line up with TRBD1. The sequencing sample was made of peripheral blood. This CDR3 reads CASKPGQGYEQYF. CDR3 coding DNA: TGTGCCAGTAAGCCGGGACAGGGTTACGAGCAGTACTTC.